A selection of T cell receptor beta chains follows, all from one sample in a study of blood T cell repertoires in COVID-19. The data were produced by immunoSEQ multiplex PCR, yet TCRdb's version contains in-frame clones alone and is incomplete. This sample has 55,000 to 80,000 clones, with roughly 89% found just once. The sequenced material came from peripheral blood. These receptors originate from a man aged 80 or over with acute or convalescent COVID-19. Each CDR3 is given with its conserved first and last residue. D genes are given only for firm matches. Clone size is given for some rows only: seen once, a few or many times, or a class if the clone is expanded.

CDR3aa: CASSARDRGSGYTF
CDR3nt: TGTGCCAGCAGCGCCCGAGACAGGGGCTCTGGCTACACCTTC
j_gene: TRBJ1-2
v_gene: TRBV9
len: 14
d_gene: TRBD1
abundance: NA

CDR3aa: CASSNRVGYGYTF
CDR3nt: TGTGCCAGCAGTAACAGGGTCGGCTATGGCTACACCTTC
j_gene: TRBJ1-2
v_gene: TRBV6-5
len: 13
d_gene: NA
abundance: NA

CDR3aa: CASSLDSAGYTF
CDR3nt: TGTGCCAGCAGCTTGGACAGTGCGGGCTACACCTTC
j_gene: TRBJ1-2
v_gene: TRBV5-4
len: 12
d_gene: NA
abundance: NA

CDR3aa: CAWSSGGGGYTF
CDR3nt: TGTGCCTGGAGTTCCGGGGGGGGCGGCTACACCTTC
j_gene: TRBJ1-2
v_gene: TRBV30
len: 12
d_gene: NA
abundance: few

CDR3aa: CASRGGMEKLFF
CDR3nt: TGTGCCAGTCGGGGGGGGATGGAAAAACTGTTTTTT
j_gene: TRBJ1-4
v_gene: TRBV11-2
len: 12
d_gene: NA
abundance: once

CDR3aa: CATSREGGQFADTQYF
CDR3nt: TGTGCCACCAGCAGAGAGGGGGGGCAGTTTGCAGATACGCAGTATTTT
j_gene: TRBJ2-3
v_gene: TRBV15
len: 16
d_gene: NA
abundance: NA

CDR3aa: CASSLGQGNQPQHF
CDR3nt: TGTGCCAGCAGCCTGGGACAGGGAAATCAGCCCCAGCATTTT
j_gene: TRBJ1-5
v_gene: TRBV3-1/TRBV3-2
len: 14
d_gene: TRBD1
abundance: NA

CDR3aa: CASSQDPGTGGSRGTQYF
CDR3nt: TGTGCCAGCAGCCAAGATCCGGGGACAGGGGGCTCGAGGGGGACCCAGTACTTC
j_gene: TRBJ2-5
v_gene: TRBV3-1/TRBV3-2
len: 18
d_gene: TRBD1
abundance: NA

CDR3aa: CASSDLSGQPQHF
CDR3nt: TGTGCCAGTAGTGACCTGTCAGGTCAGCCCCAGCATTTT
j_gene: TRBJ1-5
v_gene: TRBV19
len: 13
d_gene: NA
abundance: NA

CDR3aa: CASSASPGRNTGELFF
CDR3nt: TGTGCCAGCAGCGCCTCCCCGGGGAGAAACACCGGGGAGCTGTTTTTT
j_gene: TRBJ2-2
v_gene: TRBV9
len: 16
d_gene: NA
abundance: NA

CDR3aa: CASSLVPQGSNEQFF
CDR3nt: TGTGCCAGCAGCTTAGTTCCCCAGGGAAGCAATGAGCAGTTCTTC
j_gene: TRBJ2-1
v_gene: TRBV7-9
len: 15
d_gene: NA
abundance: NA

CDR3aa: CAWSVAGGEQYF
CDR3nt: TGTGCCTGGAGTGTTGCAGGCGGGGAGCAGTACTTC
j_gene: TRBJ2-7
v_gene: TRBV30
len: 12
d_gene: NA
abundance: NA

CDR3aa: CATSDSMSYGYTF
CDR3nt: TGTGCCACCAGTGATTCGATGAGCTATGGCTACACCTTC
j_gene: TRBJ1-2
v_gene: TRBV24-1
len: 13
d_gene: NA
abundance: once

CDR3aa: CASRPTSGGGSYNEQFF
CDR3nt: TGTGCCAGCAGGCCTACTAGCGGGGGGGGATCCTACAATGAGCAGTTCTTC
j_gene: TRBJ2-1
v_gene: TRBV2
len: 17
d_gene: TRBD2
abundance: NA

CDR3aa: CASSPGQGVMNTEAFF
CDR3nt: TGTGCCAGCAGCCCAGGACAGGGCGTGATGAACACTGAAGCTTTCTTT
j_gene: TRBJ1-1
v_gene: TRBV7-3
len: 16
d_gene: TRBD1
abundance: NA

CDR3aa: CASSPGQGNTEAFF
CDR3nt: TGTGCCAGCAGTCCGGGACAGGGGAACACTGAAGCTTTCTTT
j_gene: TRBJ1-1
v_gene: TRBV6-6
len: 14
d_gene: TRBD1
abundance: NA

CDR3aa: CASSRVTSEAFF
CDR3nt: TGTGCCAGCAGTCGGGTTACATCTGAGGCTTTCTTT
j_gene: TRBJ1-1
v_gene: TRBV2
len: 12
d_gene: NA
abundance: NA

CDR3aa: CASSQWRLAGEGQFF
CDR3nt: TGCGCCAGCAGCCAGTGGAGACTAGCGGGGGAGGGGCAGTTCTTC
j_gene: TRBJ2-1
v_gene: TRBV4-1
len: 15
d_gene: TRBD2
abundance: NA

CDR3aa: CAWSSWDYNTEAFF
CDR3nt: TGTGCCTGGAGTTCCTGGGACTATAACACTGAAGCTTTCTTT
j_gene: TRBJ1-1
v_gene: TRBV30
len: 14
d_gene: NA
abundance: NA

CDR3aa: CASSGRDLTDTQYF
CDR3nt: TGTGCCAGCAGTGGGCGGGACCTCACAGATACGCAGTATTTT
j_gene: TRBJ2-3
v_gene: TRBV2
len: 14
d_gene: NA
abundance: NA

CDR3aa: CSAIGQYGYTF
CDR3nt: TGCAGTGCTATCGGACAGTATGGCTACACCTTC
j_gene: TRBJ1-2
v_gene: TRBV20-1
len: 11
d_gene: NA
abundance: NA

CDR3aa: CASRFRGSNQPQHF
CDR3nt: TGTGCCAGCAGATTCAGGGGATCCAATCAGCCCCAGCATTTT
j_gene: TRBJ1-5
v_gene: TRBV5-4
len: 14
d_gene: NA
abundance: NA